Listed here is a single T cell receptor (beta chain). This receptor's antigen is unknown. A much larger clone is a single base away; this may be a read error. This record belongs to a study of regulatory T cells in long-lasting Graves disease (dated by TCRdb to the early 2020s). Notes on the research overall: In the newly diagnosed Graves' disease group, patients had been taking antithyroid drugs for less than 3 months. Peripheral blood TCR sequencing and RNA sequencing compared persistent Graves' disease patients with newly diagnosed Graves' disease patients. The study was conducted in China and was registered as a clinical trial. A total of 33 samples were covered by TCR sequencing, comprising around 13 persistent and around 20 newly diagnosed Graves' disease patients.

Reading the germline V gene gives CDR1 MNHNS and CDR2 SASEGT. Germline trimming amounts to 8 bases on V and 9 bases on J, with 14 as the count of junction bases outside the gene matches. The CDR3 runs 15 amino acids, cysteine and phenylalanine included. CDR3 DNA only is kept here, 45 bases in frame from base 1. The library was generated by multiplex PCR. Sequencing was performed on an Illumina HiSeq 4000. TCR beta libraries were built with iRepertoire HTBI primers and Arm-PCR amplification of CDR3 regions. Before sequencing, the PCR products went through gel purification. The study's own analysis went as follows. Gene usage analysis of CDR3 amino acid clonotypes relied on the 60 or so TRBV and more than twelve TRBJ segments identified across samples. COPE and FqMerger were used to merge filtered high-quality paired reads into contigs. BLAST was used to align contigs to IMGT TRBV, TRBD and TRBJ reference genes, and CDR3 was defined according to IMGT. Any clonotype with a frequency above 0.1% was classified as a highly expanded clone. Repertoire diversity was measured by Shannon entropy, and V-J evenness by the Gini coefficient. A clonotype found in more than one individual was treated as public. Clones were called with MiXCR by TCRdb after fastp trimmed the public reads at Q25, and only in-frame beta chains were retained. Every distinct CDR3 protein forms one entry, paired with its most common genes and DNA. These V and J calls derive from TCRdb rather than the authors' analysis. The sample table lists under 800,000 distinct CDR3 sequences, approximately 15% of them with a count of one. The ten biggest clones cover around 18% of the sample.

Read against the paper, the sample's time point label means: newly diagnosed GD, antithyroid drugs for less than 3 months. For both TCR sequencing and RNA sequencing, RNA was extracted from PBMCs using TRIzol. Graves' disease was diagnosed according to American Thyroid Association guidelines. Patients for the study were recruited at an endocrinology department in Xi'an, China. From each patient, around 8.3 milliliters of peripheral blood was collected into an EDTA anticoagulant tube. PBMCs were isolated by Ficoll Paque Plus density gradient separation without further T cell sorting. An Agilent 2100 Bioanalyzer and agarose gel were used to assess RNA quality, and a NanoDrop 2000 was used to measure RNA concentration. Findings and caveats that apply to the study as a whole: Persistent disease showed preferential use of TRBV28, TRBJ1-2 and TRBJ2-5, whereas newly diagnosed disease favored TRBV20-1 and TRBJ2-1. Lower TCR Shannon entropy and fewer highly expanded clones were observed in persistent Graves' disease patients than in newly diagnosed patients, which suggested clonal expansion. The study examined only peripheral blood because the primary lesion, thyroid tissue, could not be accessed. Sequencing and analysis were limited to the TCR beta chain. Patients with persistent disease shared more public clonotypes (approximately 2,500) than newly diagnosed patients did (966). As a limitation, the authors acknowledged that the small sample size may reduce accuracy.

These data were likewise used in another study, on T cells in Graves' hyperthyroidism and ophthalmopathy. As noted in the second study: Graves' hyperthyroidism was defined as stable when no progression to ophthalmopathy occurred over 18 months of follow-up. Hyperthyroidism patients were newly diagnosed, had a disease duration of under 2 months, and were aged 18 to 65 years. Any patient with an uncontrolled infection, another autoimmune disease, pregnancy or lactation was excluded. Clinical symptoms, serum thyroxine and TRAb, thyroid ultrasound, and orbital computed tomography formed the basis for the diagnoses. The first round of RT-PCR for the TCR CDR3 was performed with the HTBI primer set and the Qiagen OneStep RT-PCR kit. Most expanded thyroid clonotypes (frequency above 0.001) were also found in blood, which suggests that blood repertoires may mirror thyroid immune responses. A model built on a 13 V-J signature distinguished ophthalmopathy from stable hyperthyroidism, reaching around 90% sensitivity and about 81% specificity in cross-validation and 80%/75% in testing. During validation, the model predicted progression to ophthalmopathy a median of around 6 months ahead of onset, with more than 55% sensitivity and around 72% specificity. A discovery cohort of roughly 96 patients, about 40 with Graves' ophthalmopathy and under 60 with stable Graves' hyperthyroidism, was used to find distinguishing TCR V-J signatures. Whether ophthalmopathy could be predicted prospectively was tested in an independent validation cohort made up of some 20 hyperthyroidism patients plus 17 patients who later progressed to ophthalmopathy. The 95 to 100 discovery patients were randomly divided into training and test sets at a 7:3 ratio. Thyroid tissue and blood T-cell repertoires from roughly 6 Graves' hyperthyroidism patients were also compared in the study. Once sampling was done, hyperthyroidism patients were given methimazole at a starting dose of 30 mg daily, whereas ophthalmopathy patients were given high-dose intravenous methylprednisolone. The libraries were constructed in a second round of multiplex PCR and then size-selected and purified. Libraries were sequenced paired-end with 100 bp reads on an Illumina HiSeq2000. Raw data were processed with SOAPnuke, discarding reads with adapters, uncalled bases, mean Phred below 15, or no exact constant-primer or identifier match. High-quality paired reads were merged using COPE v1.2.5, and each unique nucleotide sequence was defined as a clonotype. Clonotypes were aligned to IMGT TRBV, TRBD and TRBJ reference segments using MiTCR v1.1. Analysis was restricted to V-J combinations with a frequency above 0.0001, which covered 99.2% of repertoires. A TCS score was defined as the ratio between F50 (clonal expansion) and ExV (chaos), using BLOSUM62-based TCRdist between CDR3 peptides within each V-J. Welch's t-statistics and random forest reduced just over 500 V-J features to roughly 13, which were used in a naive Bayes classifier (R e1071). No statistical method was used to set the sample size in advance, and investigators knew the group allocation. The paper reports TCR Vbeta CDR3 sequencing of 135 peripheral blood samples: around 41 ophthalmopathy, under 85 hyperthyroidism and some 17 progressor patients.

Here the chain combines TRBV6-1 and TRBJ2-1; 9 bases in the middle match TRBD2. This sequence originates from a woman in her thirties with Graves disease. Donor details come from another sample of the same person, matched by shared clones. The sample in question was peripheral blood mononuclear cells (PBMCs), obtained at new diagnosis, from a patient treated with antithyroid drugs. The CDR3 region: CASGTVSSGSAEQFF. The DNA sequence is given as TGTGCCAGCGGAACCGTCAGTAGCGGGAGTGCTGAGCAGTTCTTC.